This T cell receptor beta chain was captured by sequencing in a study of long-term antiretroviral therapy in people with HIV. On the study more broadly: The earliest samples came about a decade before the 2015 immediate-ART recommendation.

The ends lost 3 bases at V and 5 bases at J; junction bases unmatched: 8. The germline CDR1 and CDR2 sequences are MNHEY and SMNVEV (reference sequence). The CDR3 runs 15 residues. There were 1-10 million cryopreserved PBMC in the samples before DNA extraction. It was version v3.0 of the immunoSEQ assay that was run at survey level. Using immunoSEQ multiplex PCR, the repertoire was profiled, and TCRdb retains in-frame clones only, with some absent. Of roughly 28,000 clones listed, just over 90% were seen once; the top ten hold approximately 4%. The clonotype was recovered from a man younger than 35 with HIV. Sequences were derived from unsorted PBMCs, sampled 3.1 years after starting antiretroviral therapy. The rearrangement uses TRBV27 and TRBJ2-5; 8 nucleotides line up with TRBD1. The DNA for the CDR3 is TGTGCCAGCAGTTTTTCGCAGGGGGCTCGGGAGACCCAGTACTTC. Protein sequence: CASSFSQGARETQYF.